This T cell receptor (beta chain) was documented in a study of shared clonotypes between healthy human individuals. The table came from immunoSEQ multiplex PCR; TCRdb's copy has only in-frame clones and leaves some out. The sample lists around 1.9 million clones, 80% to 95% occurring once. Of note for this clone: The same CDR3 can be traced to other DNA sequences in this sample.

Positively selected for CCR7, the CD45RO-negative cells used as naive CD8 cells excluded terminally differentiated effector memory CD45RA+ cells. The germline CDR1 and CDR2 sequences are MNHEY and SMNVEV (reference sequence). The CDR3 spans 15 residues. With 0 bases removed from V and 0 bases from J, the gap between germline ends came to 6 bases. Sequencing was performed on naive CD8+ T cells from PBMCs. The clonotype originates from a man aged 18 to 29 in good health. Some clones in this sample may be carry-over from other donors' samples. The genes are TRBV27 and TRBJ2-1; D uncertain. The CDR3 DNA sequence: TGTGCCAGCAGTTTATCTGGCGGCTCCTACAATGAGCAGTTCTTC. It specifies CASSLSGGSYNEQFF.